Shown below are 28 T cell receptor beta chains from a single sample sequenced in a study of blood T cell repertoires in COVID-19. Some clones are missing from TCRdb's copy, which holds only in-frame ones; the method was immunoSEQ multiplex PCR. The sample includes about 220,000 clones, around 89% seen only once; the top ten take just over 2.5%. Sequenced input: PBMCs or T cells enriched from blood (not recorded which). The receptor set was obtained from a woman aged 25 to 39 who had recovered from COVID-19.

The CDR3 here is CASSPPVNTGQGGQPQHF. Here the CDR3 DNA reads TGTGCCAGCTCACCACCGGTCAATACAGGACAGGGGGGTCAGCCCCAGCATTTT. This chain connects TRBV18 to TRBJ1-5; 10 bases are a match to TRBD1. This CDR3 is 18 amino acids long. The V gene end was trimmed by 0 bases and the J gene end by 6 bases; junction bases not matched to a gene: 11. CDR1 KGHSH and CDR2 LQKENI come from the germline V gene.

This chain uses TRBV28 with TRBJ1-4; no reliable D call. V was cut by 3 bases and J by 4 bases, with 9 bases left in between. CDR3 size: 14 residues. The germline CDR1 and CDR2 sequences are MDHEN and SYDVKM. CDR3 protein: CASSLWHLNEKLFF. CDR3 nucleotide sequence: TGTGCCAGCAGTTTGTGGCATCTTAATGAAAAACTGTTTTTT.

This chain links TRBV14 with TRBJ2-3; 8 nucleotides align to TRBD2. Germline trimming cut 1 base from V and 0 bases from J; bases unmatched to any gene: 3. In germline, CDR1 is SGHDN, CDR2 FVKESK. This CDR3 is 16 amino acids long. CDR3 bases: TGTGCCAGCAGCCAAGGTCGCGGGGGGAGCACAGATACGCAGTATTTT. Protein sequence: CASSQGRGGSTDTQYF.

This chain connects TRBV29-1 to TRBJ2-7; 9 nucleotides line up with TRBD1. J lost 4 bases, V lost 4 bases, and 14 bases had no gene match. The CDR3 consists of 16 residues. Germline assignment: CDR1 SQVTM and CDR2 ANQGSEA. Here the CDR3 reads CSVVGQGSPYRYEQYF. For the CDR3, the DNA is TGCAGCGTTGTAGGACAGGGGAGCCCCTATCGATACGAGCAGTACTTC.

V is TRBV7-9 and J is TRBJ1-1; 7 nucleotides align to TRBD1. Germline V CDR1 and CDR2: SEHNR, FQNEAQ (reference sequence). With V trimmed by 0 bases and J by 13 bases, 14 bases remained unmatched. The CDR3 contains 15 residues. The CDR3 sequence is CASSLAMNVVQGGFF. The CDR3 DNA reads TGTGCCAGCAGCTTAGCGATGAATGTGGTTCAGGGGGGTTTCTTT. Variable domain in full (rest from reference TRBV7-9 and TRBJ1-1): DTGVSQNPRHKITKRGQNVTFRCDPISEHNRLYWYRQTLGQGPEFLTYFQNEAQLEKSRLLSDRFSAERPKGSFSTLEIQRTEQGDSAMYLCASSLAMNVVQGGFFGQGTRLTVV.

The chain is built from TRBV7-2 and TRBJ2-3; D might be TRBD2 (5 bases). V lost 2 bases and J 3 bases, leaving 12 bases between the germline ends. Germline CDR1 SGHTA, CDR2 FQGNSA. The CDR3 spans 15 residues. The CDR3 is CASSLLRGITDTQYF. CDR3 in DNA: TGTGCCAGCAGCTTACTCCGAGGGATTACAGATACGCAGTATTTT.

The V gene is TRBV28, the J gene TRBJ1-2; D gene uncertain. Germline CDR1 and CDR2: MDHEN and SYDVKM. V dropped 8 bases and J dropped 3 bases, with 10 bases sitting between them. The CDR3 spans 12 residues. The CDR3 loop is CASGRLYYGYTF. For the CDR3, the DNA is TGTGCCAGCGGTAGACTCTACTATGGCTACACCTTC.

The rearrangement links TRBV4-3 to TRBJ1-1; 8 nucleotides agree with TRBD1. Trimming at V came to 0 bases and at J to 4 bases, leaving 7 bases not matched to a gene. Germline V gene sequence: CDR1 LGHNA, CDR2 YSLEER. The CDR3 length is 16 residues. In DNA form, the CDR3 reads TGCGCCAGCAGCCAAGATCTGACAGGGGCTTTCACTGAAGCTTTCTTT. Amino acids: CASSQDLTGAFTEAFF.

The chain is built from TRBV7-9 and TRBJ1-5, with no clear D. Per the germline V gene, CDR1 is SEHNR and CDR2 is FQNEAQ (reference sequence). The CDR3 contains 15 residues. Deletions cut 1 base from V and 3 bases from J, with 10 bases between. CDR3 loop: CASSLGQANNQPQHF. The DNA of the CDR3 is TGTGCCAGCAGCTTAGGCCAGGCGAACAATCAGCCCCAGCATTTT.

The rearrangement uses TRBV19 and TRBJ2-5; TRBD2 matches 8 bases. Per the germline V gene, CDR1 is LNHDA and CDR2 is SQIVND (reference sequence). V shed 2 bases and J 0 bases; nucleotides not matched to a gene: 17. The CDR3 totals 20 residues. CDR3 protein: CASSISSSGVIAGYQETQYF. DNA of the CDR3: TGTGCCAGTAGTATATCCTCGAGTGGGGTAATAGCGGGGTACCAAGAGACCCAGTACTTC.

The CDR3 loop is CASSPLAGAYNEQFF. The CDR3 DNA follows: TGTGCCAGCTCACCGCTAGCGGGGGCCTACAATGAGCAGTTCTTC. J is TRBJ2-1 and V is TRBV18; 10 nucleotides agree with TRBD2. Per germline, CDR1 KGHSH and CDR2 LQKENI. CDR3 length: 15 residues. Trimming took 3 bases from V and 2 from J; bases not matched to a gene: 1.

With regard to this clone: Within the sample, other DNA sequences also encode this same CDR3. The rearrangement links TRBV18 to TRBJ1-3, with D possibly TRBD1 on 6 matching bases. Per the germline V gene, CDR1 is KGHSH and CDR2 is LQKENI. The CDR3 runs to 14 residues. V was cut by 3 bases and J by 3 bases, with 9 bases left in between. For the CDR3, the DNA is TGTGCCAGCTCACCTACACAGGGTGGAAACACCATATATTTT. As protein: CASSPTQGGNTIYF.

The CDR3 DNA reads as TGTGCCAGCAGCTTGGAGGTCGGGACAGAAAAAAACATTCAGTACTTC. Protein product: CASSLEVGTEKNIQYF. The V and J genes are TRBV5-8 and TRBJ2-4; TRBD1 matches 7 bases. In germline, CDR1 is SGHTS, CDR2 YDEGEE. This CDR3 region has 16 residues. V lost 0 bases and J lost 4; bases outside the gene matches: 7.

The rearrangement joins TRBV5-5 to TRBJ1-3, with TRBD1 matching over 8 bases. V was pared by 2 bases and J by 0 bases, with 1 base of the junction left unmatched. The CDR3 runs to 15 residues. Germline CDR1 reads SGHKS; CDR2 reads YYEKEE (reference sequence). The CDR3 DNA reads TGTGCCAGCAGCTTCGACAGGGGCTCTGGAAACACCATATATTTT. Translating it yields CASSFDRGSGNTIYF.

The chain is built from TRBV19 and TRBJ1-2; 7 positions agree with TRBD1. Germline V lookup: CDR1 LNHDA, CDR2 SQIVND (reference sequence). V was clipped by 4 bases and J by 4 bases; unmatched bases: 12. This CDR3 is built from 16 residues. DNA for the CDR3: TGTGCCAGTAGTAGTTTTCTGCGACAGGGATCCTATGGCTACACCTTC. The encoded protein is CASSSFLRQGSYGYTF.

This clone was seen a few times. This chain connects TRBV3-1 (or the pseudogene TRBV3-2) to TRBJ1-5; TRBD1 might be the D (6 bases). V shed 1 base and J shed 5 bases, with 15 bases lying between them. CDR3 length: 16 amino acids. From germline, CDR1 is LGHDT and CDR2 YNNKEL (reference sequence). The CDR3 reads CASSQVHRVGHQPQHF. CDR3 DNA sequence: TGTGCCAGCAGCCAAGTCCACAGGGTGGGTCATCAGCCCCAGCATTTT.

The genes are TRBV7-9 and TRBJ2-7; 8 nucleotides line up with TRBD2. This CDR3 contains 16 residues. Looked up from germline, CDR1 is SEHNR and CDR2 is FQNEAQ (reference sequence). Trimming at V came to 6 bases and at J to 5 bases, leaving 15 bases not matched to a gene. The CDR3 is CASSSGGGPNSDEQYF. In DNA form, the CDR3 reads TGTGCCAGCAGTTCCGGGGGGGGACCCAACAGCGACGAGCAGTACTTC.

V usage is TRBV7-9 and J usage is TRBJ2-5; 8 bases align to TRBD1. CDR3 length equals 14 residues. Per germline, CDR1 SEHNR and CDR2 FQNEAQ (reference sequence). V shed 6 bases, J shed 5 bases, and the junction held 8 bases outside the gene matches. The CDR3 DNA reads TGTGCCAGCAGACGTCGGACAGGGTGGGAGACCCAGTACTTC. Its protein is CASRRRTGWETQYF.

The rearrangement uses TRBV27 and TRBJ2-1; D possibly corresponds to TRBD2 (5 bases). The CDR3 is made up of 14 amino acids. Germline V lookup: CDR1 MNHEY, CDR2 SMNVEV (reference sequence). Trimming took 3 bases from V and 14 from J, leaving 20 bases between them. CDR3 DNA sequence: TGTGCCAGCAGTTTGGGAACTAGAGGCGGATGGGAGTTCTTC. This translates into CASSLGTRGGWEFF.

The V call is TRBV7-9, the J call TRBJ1-1, with D possibly TRBD1 on 6 matching bases. Germline-derived CDR1 and CDR2 are SEHNR and FQNEAQ (reference sequence). The CDR3 runs 14 residues. Trimming stripped 3 bases from V and 6 bases from J, with 14 bases between. CDR3 coding DNA: TGTGCCAGCAGCTTTAGTGACAGGTCAGCTGAAGCTTTCTTT. This encodes CASSFSDRSAEAFF.

V is TRBV6-5 and J is TRBJ2-5; maybe TRBD2 (5 bases). This CDR3 contains 15 residues. Germline CDR1 and CDR2: MNHEY and SVGAGI. V lost 2 bases and J 4 bases, leaving 14 bases between the germline ends. The CDR3 loop reads CASSYPGLLGETQYF. DNA of the CDR3: TGTGCCAGCAGTTACCCCGGACTCCTGGGAGAGACCCAGTACTTC.

V is TRBV9 and J is TRBJ2-7; TRBD2 matches 7 bases. CDR1 and CDR2 (germline): SGDLS, YYNGEE. V gave up 0 bases and J gave up 4 bases; unmatched junction bases: 7. The CDR3 sequence is 15 residues long. Written as DNA, the CDR3 is TGTGCCAGCAGCGTAGGTTCTAGCGGTCGTTACGAGCAGTACTTC. It is translated as CASSVGSSGRYEQYF.

There are a few counts of this clone. The chain couples TRBV3-1 (or the pseudogene TRBV3-2) to TRBJ1-3; a possible D gene is TRBD1 (5 bases). Trimming took off 0 bases at V and 2 bases at J, with 8 bases between the two ends. Germline CDR1 is LGHDT and CDR2 is YNNKEL (reference sequence). The CDR3 is made up of 15 amino acids. The CDR3 coding sequence is TGTGCCAGCAGCCAAGAAGACAGTGCTGGAAACACCATATATTTT. Residues: CASSQEDSAGNTIYF.

In DNA form, the CDR3 reads TGTGCCAGCAGCTTAGGGCAGGGATTCAATCAGCCCCAGCATTTT. It is translated as CASSLGQGFNQPQHF. The V gene is TRBV7-9, the J gene TRBJ1-5, with D possibly being TRBD1 (5 bases). Per the germline V gene, CDR1 is SEHNR and CDR2 is FQNEAQ (reference sequence). Trimming pared 1 base from V and 3 bases from J, leaving 10 bases between. The CDR3 has 15 amino acids. The variable domain in full, with the rest retrieved from reference TRBV7-9 and TRBJ1-5, is DTGVSQNPRHKITKRGQNVTFRCDPISEHNRLYWYRQTLGQGPEFLTYFQNEAQLEKSRLLSDRFSAERPKGSFSTLEIQRTEQGDSAMYLCASSLGQGFNQPQHFGDGTRLSIL.

The genes are TRBV4-3 and TRBJ1-4; 10 bases agree with TRBD1. Per germline, CDR1 LGHNA and CDR2 YSLEER. The ends lost 0 bases at V and 10 bases at J; junction bases unmatched: 2. CDR3 length: 14 residues. In nucleotides, the CDR3 is TGCGCCAGCAGCCAAGAAAGGACAGGGGGAAAACTGTTTTTT. It specifies CASSQERTGGKLFF.

The chain joins TRBV5-5 to TRBJ1-2; TRBD1 agrees at 7 bases. The CDR3 spans 13 residues. V shed 4 bases and J 6 bases; nucleotides not matched to a gene: 6. CDR1 SGHKS and CDR2 YYEKEE come from the germline V gene (reference sequence). As DNA, the CDR3 is TGTGCCAGCAGCCCGACAGGGTCTAATGGCTACACCTTC. Translated, it gives CASSPTGSNGYTF.

The V call is TRBV21-1, the J call TRBJ1-5; the D segment call TRBD1 is taken from the table without a DNA check. TRBV21-1 is an annotated pseudogene. The CDR3 extends over 19 amino acids. The CDR3: CASSKDRDKRIYSNQPQHF. The CDR3 DNA reads as TGTGCCAGCAGCAAAGATAGAGACAAGAGAATTTATAGCAATCAGCCCCAGCATTTT.

The chain joins TRBV5-5 to TRBJ1-6; 7 nucleotides line up with TRBD1. In germline, CDR1 is SGHKS, CDR2 YYEKEE (reference sequence). The CDR3 has 15 residues. V dropped 1 base and J dropped 7; count of bases not matched to a gene: 5. CDR3 sequence (DNA): TGTGCCAGCAGCTTGCGTCCAGGGGGAAATTCACCCCTCCACTTT. Translated, it gives CASSLRPGGNSPLHF.